The 32 T cell receptor beta chains below come from one sample, sequenced in a study of blood T cell repertoires in COVID-19. Generated by immunoSEQ multiplex PCR, the TCRdb table keeps only in-frame clones and is missing some. Of 59,000 or so clones listed, about four fifths are singletons. The sequenced sample consisted of peripheral blood. The receptors stem from an elderly woman with active or convalescent COVID-19.

The chain carries TRBV6-5 and TRBJ1-1; D is perhaps TRBD1 (5 bases). V dropped 4 bases and J dropped 1 base, with 7 bases sitting between them. Germline V CDR1 and CDR2: MNHEY, SVGAGI. CDR3 size: 13 residues. The chain's CDR3 is CASSLTENTEAFF. CDR3 nucleotide sequence: TGTGCCAGCAGTTTGACAGAGAACACTGAAGCTTTCTTT.

The chain is built from TRBV19 and TRBJ2-5; possibly TRBD1 for D (6 bases). This CDR3 spans 13 amino acids. The germline CDR1 and CDR2 sequences are LNHDA and SQIVND (reference sequence). V was clipped by 7 bases and J by 4 bases, with 13 bases between them. CDR3 bases: TGTGCCAGTAACGTGGTCAGGGGAGAGACCCAGTACTTC. Translation gives CASNVVRGETQYF.

The J gene is TRBJ1-1, the V gene TRBV25-1; TRBD1 is a possible D gene (5 bases). Trimming left V 1 base short and J 1 base short, with 10 bases between. The V gene's germline CDR1 is MGHDK and CDR2 SYGVNS. The CDR3 consists of 15 residues. This CDR3 is CASSEWGRKNTEAFF. The CDR3 region has the DNA TGTGCCAGCAGTGAATGGGGCAGGAAGAACACTGAAGCTTTCTTT. The entire variable domain, with the rest obtained from reference TRBV25-1 and TRBJ1-1, is as follows: EADIYQTPRYLVIGTGKKITLECSQTMGHDKMYWYQQDPGMELHLIHYSYGVNSTEKGDLSSESTVSRIRTEHFPLTLESARPSHTSQYLCASSEWGRKNTEAFFGQGTRLTVV.

This clone appeared a single time. The chain has TRBV6-2 or TRBV6-3 and TRBJ1-2; D possibly corresponds to TRBD1 (6 bases). The CDR3 has 15 residues. CDR1 and CDR2 from the germline V gene are MNHEY and SVGEGT. Deletions cut 5 bases from V and 3 bases from J, with 16 bases between. CDR3 in amino acids: CASSDLQGIHYGYTF. CDR3 nucleotide sequence: TGTGCCAGCAGTGACCTCCAGGGGATCCACTATGGCTACACCTTC.

DNA of the CDR3: TGTGCCAGCAGCCAAGAAGGACTAGCGGGGGGAGGCTCCTACGAGCAGTACTTC. It specifies CASSQEGLAGGGSYEQYF. The chain recombines TRBV14 with TRBJ2-7, with 14 bases identical to TRBD2. The CDR3 sequence is 18 residues long. Trimming removed 0 bases from V and 0 bases from J; junction bases left unmatched: 4. Germline V gene data show CDR1 as SGHDN and CDR2 as FVKESK.

V is TRBV5-4 and J is TRBJ2-7, with TRBD2 as a possible D gene (7 bases). CDR1 SGHNT and CDR2 YYREEE come from the germline V gene (reference sequence). CDR3 length: 15 amino acids. The ends were cut back, 3 bases at V and 3 bases at J, with 16 bases in the middle. CDR3 sequence: CASSSGEGGRYEQYF. The CDR3 bases are TGTGCCAGCAGCTCTGGGGAGGGGGGTCGCTACGAGCAGTACTTC.

The J gene is TRBJ1-2, the V gene TRBV6-5; TRBD1 aligns across 10 bases. This CDR3 comprises 13 residues. CDR1 is MNHEY, CDR2 SVGAGI, per germline. The V segment lost 6 bases and the J segment 6 bases; nucleotides outside the gene matches: 4. The CDR3 spells CASRRGTGDGYTF. In DNA, the CDR3 is TGTGCCAGCAGGCGGGGGACAGGGGATGGCTACACCTTC.

The chain recombines TRBV14 with TRBJ1-1; D gene unclear. This CDR3 has 14 amino acids. With 1 base removed from V and 5 bases from J, the gap between germline ends came to 11 bases. From germline, CDR1 is SGHDN and CDR2 FVKESK. CDR3 amino acids: CASSQVSSGTEAFF. CDR3 nucleotides: TGTGCCAGCAGCCAAGTAAGTTCGGGGACTGAAGCTTTCTTT.

The rearrangement links TRBV2 to TRBJ2-5, with unresolved D. The CDR3 spans 12 residues. The V and J ends lost 4 bases and 1 base respectively, with 4 bases between them. Germline-derived CDR1 and CDR2 are SNHLY and FYNNEI. The CDR3 spells CASSGVQETQYF. The CDR3 nucleotides read TGTGCCAGCAGTGGAGTCCAAGAGACCCAGTACTTC. Full variable domain (rest looked up from reference TRBV2 and TRBJ2-5): EPEVTQTPSHQVTQMGQEVILRCVPISNHLYFYWYRQILGQKVEFLVSFYNNEISEKSEIFDDQFSVERPDGSNFTLKIRSTKLEDSAMYFCASSGVQETQYFGPGTRLLVL.

V is TRBV25-1 and J is TRBJ2-2; 10 bases agree with TRBD2. J gave up 6 bases and V 7 bases, and 5 bases lay outside the gene matches. This CDR3 spans 14 amino acids. CDR1 MGHDK and CDR2 SYGVNS come from the germline V gene. Here the CDR3 reads CASTSAGGPGELFF. CDR3 nucleotide sequence: TGTGCCAGCACTTCAGCGGGGGGGCCCGGGGAGCTGTTTTTT.

This chain connects TRBV6-5 to TRBJ1-1; 8 bases align to TRBD1. The V segment lost 2 bases and the J segment 1 base; nucleotides outside the gene matches: 3. CDR1 and CDR2 from the germline V gene are MNHEY and SVGAGI. The CDR3 is made up of 15 amino acids. CDR3 coding DNA: TGTGCCAGCAGTTACACTCAGGGGGCGAACACTGAAGCTTTCTTT. Translation: CASSYTQGANTEAFF.

This clone appeared a few times. The genes are TRBV6-5 and TRBJ2-7; D might be TRBD2 (6 bases). V lost 2 bases and J 2 bases, leaving 10 bases between the germline ends. The CDR3 is made up of 14 amino acids. CDR1 is MNHEY, CDR2 SVGAGI, per germline. The CDR3 reads CASSYERGAYEQYF. Written as DNA, the CDR3 is TGTGCCAGCAGTTACGAACGCGGGGCCTACGAGCAGTACTTC.

The J gene is TRBJ2-5, the V gene TRBV7-2, with TRBD2 matching 7 bases. Germline V lookup: CDR1 SGHTA, CDR2 FQGNSA. The ends lost 5 bases at V and 4 bases at J; junction bases unmatched: 7. CDR3 length: 14 residues. DNA for the CDR3: TGTGCCAGCAGCCCGCGGACGGGGGGAGAGACCCAGTACTTC. Amino acid sequence: CASSPRTGGETQYF.

The chain joins TRBV12-3 or TRBV12-4 to TRBJ1-5; possible D gene TRBD1, 6 bases. CDR3 length: 12 residues. V lost 5 bases and J 7 bases, leaving 9 bases between the germline ends. CDR3 in DNA: TGTGCCAGCAGTCCGGACAGACAGCCCCAGCATTTT. This gives the protein CASSPDRQPQHF.

This clone was counted many times. The genes are TRBV7-6 and TRBJ2-5; TRBD2 is a possible D gene (6 bases). The CDR3 length is 16 residues. V gave up 5 bases and J gave up 5 bases, with 21 bases separating them. Germline V gene sequence: CDR1 SGHVS, CDR2 FNYEAQ. The DNA for the CDR3 is TGTGCCAGCAGCGAAAATCCTCTGGGGGGAGTGGAGACCCAGTACTTC. It yields the protein CASSENPLGGVETQYF.

The V gene is TRBV24-1, the J gene TRBJ2-6, with D perhaps TRBD1 (5 bases). CDR1 and CDR2 (germline): KGHDR, SFDVKD. V was clipped by 4 bases and J by 1 base, with 10 bases between them. This CDR3 spans 16 amino acids. The CDR3 DNA reads TGTGCCACCAGTGAAGGGGCAGCTTCTGGGGCCAACGTCCTGACTTTC. Its protein is CATSEGAASGANVLTF.

The chain carries TRBV19 and TRBJ2-5; D remains ambiguous. The CDR3 is 12 amino acids. The V end lost 3 bases, the J end lost 4 bases, and 6 bases lay between the germline ends. Germline V gives CDR1 LNHDA, CDR2 SQIVND (reference sequence). CDR3 amino acids: CASSMAGETQYF. The CDR3 DNA sequence: TGTGCCAGTAGTATGGCTGGAGAGACCCAGTACTTC.

The chain combines TRBV7-2 with TRBJ2-1; 12 bases map to TRBD2. The CDR3 contains 18 residues. Germline CDR1 is SGHTA and CDR2 is FQGNSA. V lost 2 bases to trimming and J lost 0 bases; unmatched junction nucleotides: 5. Here the CDR3 reads CASSLMSSGGASYNEQFF. DNA for the CDR3: TGTGCCAGCAGCTTAATGTCTAGCGGGGGGGCCTCCTACAATGAGCAGTTCTTC.

Concerning this clone: Other DNA sequences in the same sample also yield this CDR3. V and J are TRBV4-1 and TRBJ2-3; no clear D gene. The germline gives CDR1 MGHRA, CDR2 YSYEKL. The CDR3 contains 13 residues. Trimming removed 1 base at V and 0 bases at J, with 2 bases between. CDR3 amino acids: CASSQASTDTQYF. CDR3 nucleotides: TGCGCCAGCAGCCAAGCTAGCACAGATACGCAGTATTTT.

This clone showed up just a few times. Relative to the germline gene, one junction end is altered; a read error may explain this. The chain carries TRBV7-9 and TRBJ2-5; 13 nucleotides line up with TRBD2. The CDR3 contains 18 residues. Germline V lookup: CDR1 SEHNR, CDR2 FQNEAQ (reference sequence). The CDR3 sequence: CPSLGTSGAPRHGETQYF. In DNA form, the CDR3 reads TGTCCCAGCTTGGGGACTAGCGGGGCCCCCCGCCACGGAGAGACCCAGTACTTC. Based on the CDR3 plus reference TRBV7-9 and TRBJ2-5, the full variable domain is DTGVSQNPRHKITKRGQNVTFRCDPISEHNRLYWYRQTLGQGPEFLTYFQNEAQLEKSRLLSDRFSAERPKGSFSTLEIQRTEQGDSAMYLCPSLGTSGAPRHGETQYFGPGTRLLVL.

In its sample, this clone was seen a few times. The rearrangement joins TRBV7-8 to TRBJ1-5; D remains unclear. The CDR3 extends over 17 amino acids. Germline-derived CDR1 and CDR2 are SGHVS and FQNEAQ. V was shortened by 5 bases and J by 0 bases, with 17 bases between the two germline ends. The CDR3 region has the DNA TGTGCCAGCAGCCCCTTAGGGTGGGGAGATAGCAATCAGCCCCAGCATTTT. This gives the protein CASSPLGWGDSNQPQHF.

The rearrangement joins TRBV28 to TRBJ2-5; the D gene is possibly TRBD1 (6 bases). The V and J ends lost 2 bases and 2 bases respectively, with 12 bases between them. The CDR3 spans 15 residues. The germline V gene has CDR1 MDHEN and CDR2 SYDVKM. DNA for the CDR3: TGTGCCAGCAGTTTACCAAAGGGGGTACAAGAGACCCAGTACTTC. Encoded protein: CASSLPKGVQETQYF.

CDR3 sequence (DNA): TGCGCCAGCAGCCAAGAGGGGTCCCGAGCGGGGGTCGGGTACGAGCAGTACTTC. It specifies CASSQEGSRAGVGYEQYF. The rearrangement uses TRBV4-3 and TRBJ2-7; 8 bases fit TRBD2. CDR3 length: 18 amino acids. Germline assignment: CDR1 LGHNA and CDR2 YSLEER. With 0 bases clipped from V and 4 bases from J, the junction kept 14 bases outside the gene matches.

Here the CDR3 DNA reads TGCGCCAGCAGCGTTGCAGGGTACTACGAGCAGTACTTC. It codes for CASSVAGYYEQYF. The chain combines TRBV4-1 with TRBJ2-7, with D tentatively TRBD1 (5 bases). V was shortened by 5 bases and J by 3 bases, with 11 bases between the two germline ends. From germline, CDR1 is MGHRA and CDR2 YSYEKL. CDR3 length: 13 amino acids.

This clone was seen only a few times. V and J are TRBV29-1 and TRBJ2-4; the match to TRBD1 covers 7 bases. From germline, CDR1 is SQVTM and CDR2 ANQGSEA. The ends lost 3 bases at V and 6 bases at J; junction bases unmatched: 8. This CDR3 has 14 amino acids. Written as DNA, the CDR3 is TGCAGCGTTGAGAAGGGGGCGGGTGGAAACATTCAGTACTTC. This codes for CSVEKGAGGNIQYF. Supplemented by reference TRBV29-1 and TRBJ2-4, the full variable domain reads SAVISQKPSRDICQRGTSLTIQCQVDSQVTMMFWYRQQPGQSLTLIATANQGSEATYESGFVIDKFPISRPNLTFSTLTVSNMSPEDSSIYLCSVEKGAGGNIQYFGAGTRLSVL.

The chain is built from TRBV7-9 and TRBJ2-3; 8 bases match TRBD2. Germline assignment: CDR1 SEHNR and CDR2 FQNEAQ (reference sequence). This CDR3 region has 16 residues. The junction had 7 bases not matched to a gene; V was cut back by 2 bases and J by 3 bases. In nucleotides, the CDR3 is TGTGCCAGCAGCTTATTCCTAGCGGGCGGAACAGATACGCAGTATTTT. The encoded protein is CASSLFLAGGTDTQYF.

The J gene is TRBJ1-6, the V gene TRBV6-2 or TRBV6-3; tentative D call: TRBD1 (6 bases). There are 14 residues in the CDR3. Germline lookup yields CDR1 MNHEY and CDR2 SVGEGT. Trimming stripped 0 bases from V and 14 bases from J, with 14 bases between. CDR3 residues: CASSYSGAVSTLHF. The DNA for the CDR3 is TGTGCCAGCAGTTACTCGGGGGCAGTTTCGACCCTCCACTTT.

The chain uses TRBV27 and TRBJ1-2; perhaps TRBD1 as D (5 bases). This CDR3 is built from 16 residues. The germline CDR1 and CDR2 sequences are MNHEY and SMNVEV (reference sequence). V was pared by 0 bases and J by 8 bases, with 19 bases between. CDR3 loop: CASSLSARGTAKGYTF. CDR3 in DNA: TGTGCCAGCAGTTTATCAGCCCGAGGGACTGCAAAAGGCTACACCTTC.

This clone turned up a few times. The rearrangement joins TRBV2 to TRBJ2-7; weak D call: TRBD1 (7 bases). Deletions cut 4 bases from V and 3 bases from J, with 19 bases between. The V gene's germline CDR1 is SNHLY and CDR2 FYNNEI. The CDR3 is made up of 16 amino acids. The CDR3 DNA reads TGTGCCAGCAGTGGGTCGAGACAGGGACTCGTCTACGAGCAGTACTTC. Residues: CASSGSRQGLVYEQYF. The full variable domain, rest sourced from reference TRBV2 and TRBJ2-7, is EPEVTQTPSHQVTQMGQEVILRCVPISNHLYFYWYRQILGQKVEFLVSFYNNEISEKSEIFDDQFSVERPDGSNFTLKIRSTKLEDSAMYFCASSGSRQGLVYEQYFGPGTRLTVT.

This clone has a single count. Other DNA sequences in this sample translate to the same CDR3. The CDR3 DNA reads TGCGCCAGCAGCGAGAGACACAGGGGGGGGTACGAGCAGTACTTC. Translation: CASSERHRGGYEQYF. V usage is TRBV5-1 and J usage is TRBJ2-7, with D maybe TRBD1 (8 bases). The CDR3 covers 15 residues. The germline V and J ends were trimmed by 4 bases and 4 bases, with 18 bases remaining between them. Germline CDR1 SGHRS, CDR2 YFSETQ.

This clone was detected once. This rearrangement joins TRBV19 to TRBJ2-3; a possible D gene is TRBD2 (5 bases). Trimming cost V 8 bases and J 0 bases, with 12 bases left between them. Germline lookup yields CDR1 LNHDA and CDR2 SQIVND (reference sequence). This CDR3 is 14 amino acids long. CDR3 amino acids: CASGGQLSTDTQYF. CDR3 nucleotides: TGTGCCAGTGGAGGCCAGCTAAGCACAGATACGCAGTATTTT.

The rearrangement joins TRBV5-1 to TRBJ2-3; D not resolved. This CDR3 spans 13 amino acids. Trimming pared 4 bases from V and 1 base from J, leaving 7 bases between. CDR1 SGHRS and CDR2 YFSETQ come from the germline V gene. CDR3 region: CASSEQGTDTQYF. The CDR3 DNA is TGCGCCAGCAGCGAGCAGGGCACAGATACGCAGTATTTT.